A single sample gave rise to the 24 T cell receptor beta chains below, sequenced in a study of cytomegalovirus exposure and HLA in healthy donors. Vbeta (60) and Jbeta (13) primers were used in the PCR. The repertoire was sequenced with immunoSEQ multiplex PCR; TCRdb's copy has only in-frame clones and lacks some. The sample holds approximately 120,000 clones, less than 85% seen once. Input material: PBMCs. These receptors were obtained from a female donor in good health and CMV-seronegative.

The V call is TRBV6-6, the J call TRBJ2-7, with unresolved D. Trimming pared 7 bases from V and 0 bases from J, leaving 16 bases between. This CDR3 is built from 15 residues. CDR1 is MNHNY and CDR2 is SVGAGI in the germline V gene (reference sequence). The CDR3 nucleotides read TGTGCCAGCACCTCGAGAGTATCTCACTCCTACGAGCAGTACTTC. It codes for CASTSRVSHSYEQYF.

The chain uses TRBV4-2 and TRBJ1-1; D is perhaps TRBD1 (5 bases). V gave up 4 bases and J gave up 5 bases, with 11 bases separating them. Germline V gene lookup returns CDR1 LGHNA and CDR2 YNFKEQ. The CDR3 has 13 residues. CDR3 nucleotide sequence: TGTGCCAGCAGCCCGGGGGGGAGAACTGAAGCTTTCTTT. It yields the protein CASSPGGRTEAFF.

This chain joins TRBV6-1 and TRBJ2-7, with D possibly matching TRBD1 (6 bases). The CDR3 is made up of 15 amino acids. The V gene's germline CDR1 is MNHNS and CDR2 SASEGT. V was cut by 5 bases and J by 0 bases, with 14 bases left in between. The CDR3 is CASSKDGTSSYEQYF. The CDR3 DNA reads as TGTGCCAGCAGTAAGGACGGGACAAGCTCCTACGAGCAGTACTTC.

The DNA of the CDR3 is TGTGCCAGCAGCCAGCCCCTCGGGAACGGGGGGAACCACAATGAGCAGTTCTTC. Translating it yields CASSQPLGNGGNHNEQFF. The chain recombines TRBV14 with TRBJ2-1; 7 nucleotides align to TRBD2. Trimming removed 3 bases from V and 5 bases from J; junction bases left unmatched: 16. CDR1 and CDR2 from the germline V gene are SGHDN and FVKESK. The length of the CDR3 is 18 residues.

V usage is TRBV10-2 and J usage is TRBJ1-3; possibly TRBD1 for D (5 bases). The CDR3 is 17 residues long. Germline CDR1 and CDR2: WSHSY and SAAADI. V lost 3 bases, J lost 0 bases, and 15 bases lay in between. CDR3 region: CASSDGGFASSGNTIYF. DNA of the CDR3: TGCGCCAGCAGTGACGGGGGGTTCGCAAGCTCTGGAAACACCATATATTTT.

The genes are TRBV4-1 and TRBJ2-7; maybe TRBD1 (5 bases). The V gene lost 4 bases and the J gene lost 12 bases, with 22 bases spanning the gap. From germline, CDR1 is MGHRA and CDR2 YSYEKL. This CDR3 is built from 14 residues. The CDR3 here is CASSLYYQDSLSYF. CDR3 sequence (DNA): TGCGCCAGCAGCCTATACTACCAAGACAGCTTGTCGTACTTC.

The genes are TRBV30 and TRBJ2-5; 7 bases agree with TRBD1. Germline-derived CDR1 and CDR2 are GTSNPN and SVGIG (reference sequence). CDR3 size: 13 residues. The V and J ends lost 7 bases and 5 bases, in that order; junction bases with no gene match: 10. This chain's CDR3 is CAYSLGQAETQYF. The CDR3 nucleotides are TGTGCCTACTCCTTAGGACAGGCCGAGACCCAGTACTTC.

The rearrangement joins TRBV19 to TRBJ1-2; no clear D gene. This CDR3 has 14 residues. Germline V gene data show CDR1 as LNHDA and CDR2 as SQIVND (reference sequence). Trimming shortened V by 3 bases and J by 3 bases, and 11 bases separated the two germline ends. Here the CDR3 reads CASSIRGLDYGYTF. The CDR3 bases are TGTGCCAGTAGTATTCGCGGTTTAGACTATGGCTACACCTTC.

The J gene is TRBJ2-7, the V gene TRBV5-1; D remains ambiguous. CDR3 length: 13 residues. Trimming stripped 5 bases from V and 3 bases from J, with 12 bases between. CDR1 is SGHRS, CDR2 YFSETQ, per germline. The CDR3 DNA follows: TGCGCCAGCAGTACCTCCGCAGGCTACGAGCAGTACTTC. Its protein is CASSTSAGYEQYF.

Judged by abundance, this clone is medium-sized. The genes are TRBV6-5 and TRBJ1-1; D is ambiguous. The V gene's germline CDR1 is MNHEY and CDR2 SVGAGI. Trimming stripped 6 bases from V and 4 bases from J, with 12 bases between. The CDR3 is 13 residues long. CDR3 sequence (DNA): TGTGCCAGCAGCCCTCCCGGGATCACTGAAGCTTTCTTT. Its translation is CASSPPGITEAFF.

The CDR3 DNA is TGTGCCAGCCGAGGAGGCGGGACAGGGGCGGTTGGCAATCAGCCCCAGCATTTT. It yields the protein CASRGGGTGAVGNQPQHF. The chain combines TRBV2 with TRBJ1-5; 10 positions match TRBD1. V gave up 8 bases and J gave up 2 bases; unmatched junction bases: 15. The germline gives CDR1 SNHLY, CDR2 FYNNEI. The CDR3 has 18 residues. Supplemented by reference TRBV2 and TRBJ1-5, the full variable domain reads EPEVTQTPSHQVTQMGQEVILRCVPISNHLYFYWYRQILGQKVEFLVSFYNNEISEKSEIFDDQFSVERPDGSNFTLKIRSTKLEDSAMYFCASRGGGTGAVGNQPQHFGDGTRLSIL.

A single count supports this clone. The chain has TRBV7-8 and TRBJ2-2; 7 bases line up with TRBD2. CDR3 length equals 15 residues. Germline CDR1 SGHVS, CDR2 FQNEAQ. V lost 7 bases, J lost 2 bases, and 7 bases stayed unmatched. The chain's CDR3 is CASTKGGYNTGELFF. CDR3 sequence (DNA): TGTGCCAGCACCAAGGGAGGGTATAACACCGGGGAGCTGTTTTTT.

This clone was picked up one time. The chain couples TRBV18 to TRBJ1-4; D possibly corresponds to TRBD1 (5 bases). CDR3 size: 16 residues. CDR1 and CDR2 (germline): KGHSH, LQKENI. The germline V and J ends were trimmed by 4 bases and 4 bases, with 16 bases remaining between them. CDR3 DNA: TGTGCCAGCTCACGAGGCGACGGGGGAGATAATGAAAAACTGTTTTTT. It translates to CASSRGDGGDNEKLFF.

This chain uses TRBV10-1 with TRBJ2-3; D is unclear. The CDR3 runs to 15 residues. Germline V gene lookup returns CDR1 WNHNN and CDR2 SYGVQD (reference sequence). Trimming took off 6 bases at V and 0 bases at J, with 13 bases between the two ends. CDR3 DNA: TGCGCCAGCAGCCCCCTTGCGACTAGCACAGATACGCAGTATTTT. This gives the protein CASSPLATSTDTQYF.

The chain uses TRBV27 and TRBJ1-5; D ambiguous. The germline V gene encodes CDR1 MNHEY and CDR2 SMNVEV (reference sequence). The CDR3 is made up of 14 amino acids. The V gene lost 3 bases and the J gene lost 2 bases, with 8 bases spanning the gap. The CDR3 DNA reads TGTGCCAGCAGTTTTTTGGGCCGCAATCAGCCCCAGCATTTT. It yields the protein CASSFLGRNQPQHF.

The chain carries TRBV6-1 and TRBJ1-4; 9 bases fit TRBD1. With 6 bases clipped from V and 7 bases from J, the junction kept 3 bases outside the gene matches. The length of the CDR3 is 13 residues. CDR1 is MNHNS and CDR2 is SASEGT in the germline V gene. The CDR3 loop reads CASRPGQGEKLFF. The CDR3 nucleotides are TGTGCCAGCAGACCGGGACAGGGTGAAAAACTGTTTTTT.

J is TRBJ2-5 and V is TRBV5-1; 11 bases map to TRBD1. V was clipped by 5 bases and J by 5 bases; unmatched bases: 5. CDR1 SGHRS and CDR2 YFSETQ come from the germline V gene. This CDR3 is built from 14 residues. The CDR3 is CASSRTGGAETQYF. DNA for the CDR3: TGCGCCAGCAGTCGGACAGGGGGCGCGGAGACCCAGTACTTC.

V usage is TRBV10-2 and J usage is TRBJ2-7; TRBD1 is a possible D gene (6 bases). The germline CDR1 and CDR2 sequences are WSHSY and SAAADI. This CDR3 has 16 amino acids. Trimming pared 7 bases from V and 1 base from J, leaving 20 bases between. The CDR3 reads CASTQMGVGGSYEQYF. DNA of the CDR3: TGCGCCAGCACCCAAATGGGGGTAGGGGGATCCTACGAGCAGTACTTC.

The chain combines TRBV29-1 with TRBJ2-7; a possible D gene is TRBD1 (5 bases). This CDR3 region has 11 residues. Germline V gives CDR1 SQVTM, CDR2 ANQGSEA. Trimming shortened V by 4 bases and J by 3 bases, and 7 bases separated the two germline ends. The CDR3 is CSVGRGYEQYF. The CDR3 DNA follows: TGCAGCGTTGGTAGGGGCTACGAGCAGTACTTC.

The J gene is TRBJ2-3, the V gene TRBV7-3, with TRBD1 matching over 7 bases. The CDR3 runs 14 residues. CDR1 is SGHTA and CDR2 is FQGTGA in the germline V gene. Losses at the gene ends were 11 bases for V and 5 bases for J; bases not matched to a gene: 13. The chain's CDR3 is CARDTTGQRDTQYF. The CDR3 DNA sequence: TGTGCCCGAGATACGACAGGGCAACGAGATACGCAGTATTTT.

The chain is built from TRBV5-1 and TRBJ2-2; 7 nucleotides line up with TRBD2. V lost 4 bases and J lost 4; bases outside the gene matches: 10. The V gene's germline CDR1 is SGHRS and CDR2 YFSETQ. The CDR3 spans 16 residues. CDR3 coding DNA: TGCGCCAGCAGCCCCGCAGCGGGATCGAGCACCGGGGAGCTGTTTTTT. Translating gives CASSPAAGSSTGELFF.

This clone was observed a handful of times. This sequence joins TRBV6-6 and TRBJ1-4; D is perhaps TRBD1 (5 bases). This CDR3 spans 15 amino acids. The germline V and J ends were trimmed by 10 bases and 3 bases, with 18 bases remaining between them. Germline loops: CDR1 MNHNY, CDR2 SVGAGI (reference sequence). CDR3 sequence (DNA): TGTGCCACCCACCGGGTAGGGGCGGCTAATGAAAAACTGTTTTTT. It translates to CATHRVGAANEKLFF.

In its sample, this clone was seen once. V is TRBV7-6 and J is TRBJ2-5; the match to TRBD1 covers 7 bases. The J call may be in error: the DNA end matches TRBJ2-7 better. Germline V lookup: CDR1 SGHVS, CDR2 FNYEAQ. The CDR3 runs to 13 residues. CDR3 nucleotide sequence: TGTGCCAGCAGCTTGGACAGGTCCTACGAGCAGTACTTC. Amino acid sequence: CASSLDRSYEQYF.

This sequence joins TRBV7-9 and TRBJ2-1; perhaps TRBD2 as D (6 bases). CDR1 and CDR2 from the germline V gene are SEHNR and FQNEAQ (reference sequence). CDR3 length: 17 residues. Between the trimmed V and J ends, which lost 1 base and 0 bases, there was a span of 13 bases. This CDR3 reads CASSLGLVSSSYNEQFF. The CDR3 DNA sequence: TGTGCCAGCAGCTTAGGACTAGTCTCGAGCTCCTACAATGAGCAGTTCTTC.